This TCR beta chain was captured by sequencing in a study of T cells in Graves' hyperthyroidism and ophthalmopathy. Study results and caveats: Ophthalmopathy was distinguished from stable hyperthyroidism by 13 V-J signatures.

The germline V gene has CDR1 SNHLY and CDR2 FYNNEI. The CDR3 has 16 amino acids. Details on this clonotype: As yet, its antigen is unknown. At one of its ends the junction is not consistent with the germline gene, which may arise from a read error.

The TCR beta CDR3 regions underwent amplification using RNA transcripts as the source. TCR CDR3 regions were first amplified by RT-PCR with HTBI primers. TCRdb recomputed calls from the multiplex PCR reads with MiXCR, one row per CDR3 protein. The table shows a few hundred thousand distinct CDR3 sequences, with about half occurring only once. Together with thyroid ultrasound, orbital computed tomography, serum thyroxine and TRAb, clinical symptoms were used for diagnoses. The sequence was collected from a woman younger than 30 with Graves' hyperthyroidism. The sample taken for sequencing was peripheral blood or thyroid tissue (not recorded which). The chain combines TRBV2 with TRBJ2-7; 8 bases match TRBD1. CDR3 protein: CASSEGQGARGYEQYF. DNA of the CDR3: TGTGCCAGCAGCGAAGGCCAGGGGGCGCGGGGATACGAGCAGTACTTC.